Listed below are T cell receptor beta chains from one sample, sequenced in a study of T cell responses to AZD1222 COVID-19 vaccine. Generated by immunoSEQ multiplex PCR, the TCRdb table keeps only in-frame clones and is missing some. The table records about 93,000 clones, around nine tenths of them present only once. The sequenced sample was peripheral blood, obtained on day 0 of MenACWY control vaccination. The receptor set was obtained from an adult in good health. Both conserved end residues are part of each CDR3. The D gene is left open where the match is weak. Clone size, where shown, is once, few, many, or a class for clones that have expanded.

d_gene: TRBD1; j_gene: TRBJ2-7; abundance: once; v_gene: TRBV29-1; CDR3aa: CSVEKDREPYEQYF; CDR3nt: TGCAGCGTTGAAAAGGACAGGGAGCCCTACGAGCAGTACTTC
d_gene: .; j_gene: TRBJ1-1; abundance: .; v_gene: TRBV5-1; CDR3aa: CASSLVGQANTEAFF; CDR3nt: TGCGCCAGCAGCTTGGTGGGGCAGGCGAACACTGAAGCTTTCTTT
d_gene: .; j_gene: TRBJ1-1; abundance: .; v_gene: TRBV7-8; CDR3aa: CASSPELGETEAFF; CDR3nt: TGTGCCAGCAGCCCCGAACTGGGAGAAACTGAAGCTTTCTTT
d_gene: .; j_gene: TRBJ2-3; abundance: .; v_gene: TRBV10-2; CDR3aa: CATQVTFLGGGTDTQYF; CDR3nt: TGCGCCACTCAAGTGACTTTTTTAGGGGGGGGCACAGATACGCAGTATTTT
d_gene: .; j_gene: TRBJ1-5; abundance: .; v_gene: TRBV5-5; CDR3aa: CASSLDRDNQPQHF; CDR3nt: TGTGCCAGCAGCTTGGATAGGGATAATCAGCCCCAGCATTTT
d_gene: .; j_gene: TRBJ2-2; abundance: .; v_gene: TRBV2; CDR3aa: CASSIRGAPRGGGELFF; CDR3nt: TGTGCCAGCAGTATCCGTGGGGCCCCAAGGGGGGGCGGGGAGCTGTTTTTT
d_gene: .; j_gene: TRBJ1-6; abundance: .; v_gene: TRBV3-1/TRBV3-2; CDR3aa: CASSQGGSPLHF; CDR3nt: TGTGCCAGCAGCCAAGGGGGTTCACCCCTCCACTTT
d_gene: .; j_gene: TRBJ1-5; abundance: .; v_gene: TRBV4-2; CDR3aa: CASSSMPGGGNQPQHF; CDR3nt: TGTGCCAGCAGCTCAATGCCGGGAGGCGGCAATCAGCCCCAGCATTTT
d_gene: .; j_gene: TRBJ2-5; abundance: .; v_gene: TRBV7-9; CDR3aa: CASSLVGIQTQYF; CDR3nt: TGTGCCAGCAGCTTAGTTGGCATTCAGACCCAGTACTTC
d_gene: .; j_gene: TRBJ1-3; abundance: .; v_gene: TRBV5-4; CDR3aa: CASSLPGPGNTIYF; CDR3nt: TGTGCCAGCAGCTTGCCCGGACCTGGAAACACCATATATTTT
d_gene: .; j_gene: TRBJ2-7; abundance: .; v_gene: TRBV7-8; CDR3aa: CASSLTAPYEQYF; CDR3nt: TGTGCCAGCAGCTTAACAGCCCCCTACGAGCAGTACTTC
d_gene: TRBD1; j_gene: TRBJ2-3; abundance: few; v_gene: TRBV24-1; CDR3aa: CATSDPGQGNTDTQYF; CDR3nt: TGTGCCACCAGTGACCCAGGACAGGGTAACACAGATACGCAGTATTTT
d_gene: .; j_gene: TRBJ2-5; abundance: .; v_gene: TRBV27; CDR3aa: CASSPLDRGFQETQYF; CDR3nt: TGTGCCAGCAGTCCGTTGGACAGAGGGTTCCAAGAGACCCAGTACTTC
d_gene: .; j_gene: TRBJ2-3; abundance: .; v_gene: TRBV9; CDR3aa: CASSVGNDGGGGTDTQYF; CDR3nt: TGTGCCAGCAGCGTAGGGAACGACGGGGGCGGAGGCACAGATACGCAGTATTTT
d_gene: .; j_gene: TRBJ1-6; abundance: .; v_gene: TRBV7-6; CDR3aa: CASSLIGTQGGNSPLHF; CDR3nt: TGTGCCAGCAGCTTAATCGGGACCCAGGGTGGGAATTCACCCCTCCACTTT
d_gene: .; j_gene: TRBJ2-5; abundance: .; v_gene: TRBV27; CDR3aa: CASSLRRGETQYF; CDR3nt: TGTGCCAGCAGTTTACGACGGGGGGAGACCCAGTACTTC
d_gene: TRBD1; j_gene: TRBJ2-7; abundance: .; v_gene: TRBV7-2; CDR3aa: CASSPGGYLYEQYF; CDR3nt: TGTGCCAGCAGCCCAGGGGGCTATCTCTACGAGCAGTACTTC
d_gene: .; j_gene: TRBJ1-2; abundance: .; v_gene: TRBV10-2; CDR3aa: CASSGSGYSYTF; CDR3nt: TGCGCCAGCAGTGGAAGCGGGTATAGCTACACCTTC
d_gene: .; j_gene: TRBJ1-5; abundance: .; v_gene: TRBV5-6; CDR3aa: CASSQKRRVHQPQHF; CDR3nt: TGTGCCAGCAGCCAAAAGCGACGCGTACATCAGCCCCAGCATTTT
d_gene: .; j_gene: TRBJ1-1; abundance: .; v_gene: TRBV5-1; CDR3aa: CASSLDSMNTEAFF; CDR3nt: TGCGCCAGCAGCTTGGACAGTATGAACACTGAAGCTTTCTTT
d_gene: .; j_gene: TRBJ1-1; abundance: .; v_gene: TRBV3-1/TRBV3-2; CDR3aa: CASSQGQVDSAFF; CDR3nt: TGTGCCAGCAGCCAAGGACAGGTCGATTCTGCTTTCTTT
d_gene: .; j_gene: TRBJ2-7; abundance: .; v_gene: TRBV7-9; CDR3aa: CASSLGRNYEQYF; CDR3nt: TGTGCCAGCAGCTTAGGCAGAAACTACGAGCAGTACTTC
d_gene: TRBD1; j_gene: TRBJ1-6; abundance: .; v_gene: TRBV7-9; CDR3aa: CASSLTGTVNSPLHF; CDR3nt: TGTGCCAGCAGCTTGACCGGGACAGTTAATTCACCCCTCCACTTT
d_gene: .; j_gene: TRBJ1-5; abundance: .; v_gene: TRBV30; CDR3aa: CAWSSLGGWNQPQHF; CDR3nt: TGTGCCTGGAGTTCGCTAGGAGGTTGGAATCAGCCCCAGCATTTT
d_gene: .; j_gene: TRBJ1-3; abundance: .; v_gene: TRBV6-5; CDR3aa: CASSSVRSGNTIYF; CDR3nt: TGTGCCAGCAGTTCTGTCCGCTCTGGAAACACCATATATTTT
d_gene: .; j_gene: TRBJ2-5; abundance: .; v_gene: TRBV27; CDR3aa: CASSLFGETQYF; CDR3nt: TGTGCCAGCAGTTTATTCGGAGAGACCCAGTACTTC
d_gene: .; j_gene: TRBJ2-4; abundance: .; v_gene: TRBV7-9; CDR3aa: CASSPSQGSNYIQYF; CDR3nt: TGTGCCAGCAGCCCCTCACAGGGTTCCAACTACATTCAGTACTTC
d_gene: TRBD2; j_gene: TRBJ2-4; abundance: .; v_gene: TRBV29-1; CDR3aa: CPGLVVNIQYF; CDR3nt: TGCCCGGGACTAGTGGTAAACATTCAGTACTTC
d_gene: .; j_gene: TRBJ2-1; abundance: .; v_gene: TRBV14; CDR3aa: CASSQWGHNEQFF; CDR3nt: TGTGCCAGCAGCCAATGGGGCCATAATGAGCAGTTCTTC
d_gene: TRBD1; j_gene: TRBJ1-6; abundance: .; v_gene: TRBV5-1; CDR3aa: CASSLEGQGMSPLHF; CDR3nt: TGCGCCAGCAGCTTGGAGGGACAGGGTATGTCACCCCTCCACTTT
d_gene: .; j_gene: TRBJ1-6; abundance: .; v_gene: TRBV30; CDR3aa: CACGTVNNSPLHF; CDR3nt: TGTGCCTGTGGGACGGTTAATAATTCACCCCTCCACTTT
d_gene: .; j_gene: TRBJ1-3; abundance: once; v_gene: TRBV6-2/TRBV6-3; CDR3aa: CASSYFTSGSTIYF; CDR3nt: TGTGCCAGCAGTTACTTTACGAGTGGGAGCACCATATATTTT
d_gene: .; j_gene: TRBJ1-1; abundance: .; v_gene: TRBV30; CDR3aa: CAWEYSNTEAFF; CDR3nt: TGTGCCTGGGAATATTCGAACACTGAAGCTTTCTTT